These 20 T cell receptor beta chains were all obtained from the same sample, sequenced in a study of OX40 agonist ivuxolimab in advanced cancers. Libraries were made using the immunoSEQ multiplex PCR assay. The immuneACCESS repertoire file appears here via TCRdb, limited to in-frame rearrangements. These files lack a portion of the clones; in checked studies, under half of the deficit traces to unresolved V genes, and the cause of the others is not known. Counted in this sample were around 94,000 clones; around 90% of them appeared once. Of the sample, 0.7% to 0.95% is held by the ten largest clones. Sequences were derived from CD4+ or CD8+ T cells sorted from blood, sampled in a trial of the OX40 agonist ivuxolimab. These receptors came from an adult with an advanced solid tumor such as melanoma, head and neck, liver or kidney cancer.

This chain links TRBV27 with TRBJ1-1, with TRBD1 matching 8 bases. Germline V gives CDR1 MNHEY, CDR2 SMNVEV (reference sequence). J lost 7 bases, V lost 3 bases, and 4 bases had no gene match. CDR3 length equals 13 residues. The CDR3 region has the DNA TGTGCCAGCAGTTTGCAGGGGGCTGGTGAAGCTTTCTTT. This translates into CASSLQGAGEAFF.

This chain links TRBV7-2 with TRBJ2-5; 9 bases are a match to TRBD1. Trimming at V came to 1 base and at J to 5 bases, leaving 5 bases not matched to a gene. The CDR3 sequence is 15 residues long. CDR1 is SGHTA and CDR2 is FQGNSA in the germline V gene. The CDR3 here is CASSLGGQGRETQYF. CDR3 nucleotides: TGTGCCAGCAGCTTAGGGGGACAGGGCCGGGAGACCCAGTACTTC.

J is TRBJ2-5 and V is TRBV7-9, with D possibly being TRBD1 (5 bases). Matching the DNA end better, TRBJ2-7 makes the J call doubtful. The CDR3 consists of 14 residues. Germline CDR1 and CDR2: SEHNR and FQNEAQ (reference sequence). The CDR3 is CASSSRKGDYEQYF. The DNA of the CDR3 is TGTGCCAGCAGCTCACGGAAAGGGGACTACGAGCAGTACTTC.

The gene calls are TRBV9 and TRBJ2-7; D gene ambiguous. In germline, CDR1 is SGDLS, CDR2 YYNGEE. Trimming removed 4 bases from V and 1 base from J, with 9 bases in between. The CDR3 runs 13 residues. The CDR3 reads CASSPLESYEQYF. CDR3 nucleotide sequence: TGTGCCAGCAGCCCCCTGGAGTCCTACGAGCAGTACTTC.

The chain is built from TRBV7-9 and TRBJ2-3; perhaps TRBD2 as D (6 bases). Germline V gene data show CDR1 as SEHNR and CDR2 as FQNEAQ (reference sequence). The CDR3 has 14 amino acids. V was clipped by 7 bases and J by 4 bases, with 15 bases between them. CDR3 region: CASTPGGAPDTQYF. CDR3 coding DNA: TGTGCCAGCACCCCCGGGGGAGCTCCAGATACGCAGTATTTT.

This clone was observed a few times. The chain recombines TRBV7-2 with TRBJ2-1; D gene ambiguous. The CDR3 consists of 15 residues. Germline lookup yields CDR1 SGHTA and CDR2 FQGNSA. V dropped 2 bases and J dropped 8 bases, with 16 bases sitting between them. In DNA form, the CDR3 reads TGTGCCAGCAGCTTAAGTAGAGTCTCGTTCCATGAGCAGTTCTTC. The encoded protein is CASSLSRVSFHEQFF.

The gene calls are TRBV6-5 and TRBJ1-2, with D perhaps TRBD1 (6 bases). The CDR3 totals 15 residues. Deletions cut 6 bases from V and 0 bases from J, with 14 bases between. Germline loops: CDR1 MNHEY, CDR2 SVGAGI. CDR3 DNA: TGTGCCAGCAGCCCCGGACAGCTCGCTAACTATGGCTACACCTTC. Amino acids: CASSPGQLANYGYTF.

This chain joins TRBV6-4 and TRBJ2-1; 16 positions match TRBD2. V was pared by 6 bases and J by 7 bases, with 3 bases of the junction left unmatched. CDR1 is MRHNA, CDR2 SNTAGT, per germline. CDR3 size: 15 residues. CDR3 sequence reads: CASSVGLAGGNEQFF. The CDR3 nucleotides read TGTGCCAGCAGCGTGGGACTAGCGGGAGGGAATGAGCAGTTCTTC.

This rearrangement joins TRBV9 to TRBJ2-5, with D perhaps matching TRBD1 (6 bases). Germline loops: CDR1 SGDLS, CDR2 YYNGEE. The CDR3 is 14 amino acids. Trimming removed 0 bases at V and 5 bases at J, with 11 bases between. CDR3 sequence (DNA): TGTGCCAGCAGCGTAGGCACAGGGTGGGAGACCCAGTACTTC. Translation: CASSVGTGWETQYF. Using reference TRBV9 and TRBJ2-5 for the parts outside the CDR3, the full variable domain is DSGVTQTPKHLITATGQRVTLRCSPRSGDLSVYWYQQSLDQGLQFLIQYYNGEERAKGNILERFSAQQFPDLHSELNLSSLELGDSALYFCASSVGTGWETQYFGPGTRLLVL.

With respect to this clone: The same CDR3 is also encoded by other DNA sequences in this sample. V is TRBV10-3 and J is TRBJ1-4; 9 bases align to TRBD1. Germline V gene lookup returns CDR1 ENHRY and CDR2 SYGVKD. The CDR3 is made up of 14 amino acids. V was pared by 6 bases and J by 8 bases, with 7 bases of the junction left unmatched. In DNA, the CDR3 is TGTGCCATCAGGCCGGGACAGGGAGACGAAAAACTGTTTTTT. Translation gives CAIRPGQGDEKLFF.

The V gene is TRBV11-3, the J gene TRBJ2-1; D may match TRBD1 or TRBD2 (5 bases each). The V gene's germline CDR1 is SGHNT and CDR2 YENEEA. V lost 5 bases and J 7 bases, leaving 12 bases between the germline ends. CDR3 length equals 13 residues. The CDR3 coding sequence is TGTGCCAGCAGCCTGGGACGACGGAATGAGCAGTTCTTC. It encodes CASSLGRRNEQFF.

The CDR3 region is CASSLRVDLHISYEQYF. The DNA for the CDR3 is TGTGCCAGCAGTCTCCGTGTGGATCTTCACATCTCCTACGAGCAGTACTTC. This chain joins TRBV28 and TRBJ2-7; D uncertain. V gave up 5 bases and J gave up 0 bases, with 20 bases separating them. Germline V lookup: CDR1 MDHEN, CDR2 SYDVKM. The CDR3 runs to 17 residues.

The chain is built from TRBV5-1 and TRBJ2-7; 7 bases line up with TRBD1. The CDR3 consists of 13 residues. V lost 4 bases and J lost 0; bases outside the gene matches: 1. The germline CDR1 and CDR2 sequences are SGHRS and YFSETQ. CDR3 nucleotide sequence: TGCGCCAGCAGCACAGGGGACTCCTACGAGCAGTACTTC. This gives the protein CASSTGDSYEQYF.

V is TRBV4-3 and J is TRBJ1-4; TRBD1 aligns across 7 bases. The CDR3 contains 16 residues. Germline CDR1 LGHNA, CDR2 YSLEER. The trim removed 7 bases at V and 7 bases at J, leaving 15 bases unmatched. The CDR3 spells CASNLERDSGREKLFF. CDR3 DNA sequence: TGCGCCAGCAACCTGGAACGGGACAGCGGACGTGAAAAACTGTTTTTT.

The gene calls are TRBV5-1 and TRBJ1-1; TRBD1 matches at 11 bases. The junction had 1 base not matched to a gene; V was cut back by 2 bases and J by 1 base. There are 15 residues in the CDR3. Germline CDR1 and CDR2: SGHRS and YFSETQ. The CDR3 loop reads CASSLGQGANTEAFF. Here the CDR3 DNA reads TGCGCCAGCAGCTTAGGACAGGGGGCGAACACTGAAGCTTTCTTT.

The chain recombines TRBV10-3 with TRBJ2-3; TRBD2 matches at 11 bases. CDR1 is ENHRY and CDR2 is SYGVKD in the germline V gene. This CDR3 region has 14 residues. V shed 6 bases and J 3 bases; nucleotides not matched to a gene: 2. In nucleotides, the CDR3 is TGTGCCATCAGACTAGCGGGAGAAACAGATACGCAGTATTTT. Protein sequence: CAIRLAGETDTQYF.

Remarks on this clone: Given the absence of the conserved phenylalanine or tryptophan at the CDR3 end, a read error is likely. Because the CDR3's place on the DNA is in doubt, the DNA is left out and the CDR3 is given as listed by TCRdb. The chain carries TRBV11-1 and TRBJ2-7; TRBD1 is taken as the D call from the table, unchecked against the DNA. Both ends counted, the CDR3 spans 18 residues. Germline V gene lookup returns CDR1 SGHAT and CDR2 FQDESV (reference sequence). Here the CDR3 reads CASSSPTLTGFDMDEQYL.

The CDR3 protein is CASSAAGSSGNTIYF. In nucleotides, the CDR3 is TGTGCCAGCAGCGCAGCAGGGAGCTCTGGAAACACCATATATTTT. The chain combines TRBV9 with TRBJ1-3; D might be TRBD1 (5 bases). The CDR3 loop spans 15 amino acids. V was trimmed by 3 bases and J by 0 bases, leaving 10 bases between them. Germline CDR1 and CDR2: SGDLS and YYNGEE.

This chain joins TRBV9 and TRBJ2-5; 8 bases are shared with TRBD1. Germline V gene lookup returns CDR1 SGDLS and CDR2 YYNGEE. This CDR3 spans 16 amino acids. V dropped 0 bases and J dropped 11; count of bases not matched to a gene: 15. CDR3 region: CASSVGGQAVPTEQYF. CDR3 nucleotide sequence: TGTGCCAGCAGCGTAGGGGGACAGGCGGTGCCTACTGAGCAGTACTTC.

This rearrangement joins TRBV5-1 to TRBJ2-7, with 10 bases matching TRBD2. The J segment lost 6 bases and the V segment lost 0 bases, leaving 6 bases of the junction unmatched. Germline values: CDR1 SGHRS, CDR2 YFSETQ. The CDR3 sequence is 15 residues long. In nucleotides, the CDR3 is TGCGCCAGCAGCTTGGCCGGGACTAGCGCGCTCGAGCAGTACTTC. Translated, it gives CASSLAGTSALEQYF. Combining the CDR3 with reference TRBV5-1 and TRBJ2-7 gives the whole variable domain KAGVTQTPRYLIKTRGQQVTLSCSPISGHRSVSWYQQTPGQGLQFLFEYFSETQRNKGNFPGRFSGRQFSNSRSEMNVSTLELGDSALYLCASSLAGTSALEQYFGPGTRLTVT.